These 32 T cell receptor beta chains originate from one sample sequenced in a study of patients and donors after allogeneic stem cell transplantation. TCRdb called the RT-PCR reads again in MiXCR, with one record for every CDR3 protein. This sample has approximately 160,000 distinct CDR3 sequences, with 30% found just once. The sequenced sample consisted of blood, either unsorted or a sorted T cell fraction (not recorded which). The receptors shown here come from a human donor who was either an allogeneic HSCT recipient or a stem cell or donor lymphocyte infusion donor (not recorded which). It is not recorded whose cells these are; they may come from a transplant donor.

This sequence joins TRBV7-2 and TRBJ1-5; 9 bases map to TRBD1. Germline CDR1 and CDR2: SGHTA and FQGNSA. The V gene end was trimmed by 4 bases and the J gene end by 7 bases; junction bases not matched to a gene: 2. The CDR3 is made up of 13 amino acids. The DNA for the CDR3 is TGTGCCAGCAGCTGGGACAGGGACCAGCCCCAGCATTTT. Its protein product is CASSWDRDQPQHF.

Here the CDR3 reads CASSQVVTAGSGLFF. CDR3 coding DNA: TGCGCCAGCAGCCAAGTCGTGACAGCCGGGTCCGGACTGTTTTTT. The chain employs TRBV4-1 and TRBJ1-4; possibly TRBD1 for D (5 bases). Germline V lookup: CDR1 MGHRA, CDR2 YSYEKL. This CDR3 spans 15 amino acids. Trimming left V 1 base short and J 13 bases short, with 19 bases between.

This sequence joins TRBV7-2 and TRBJ2-1, with TRBD2 identical over 7 bases. There are 15 residues in the CDR3. Germline V gene sequence: CDR1 SGHTA, CDR2 FQGNSA. J was trimmed by 8 bases and V by 4 bases; bases with no gene match: 11. The CDR3 DNA reads as TGTGCCAGCAGCTACTCCGGGACTACGTTCGATGAGCAGTTCTTC. This gives the protein CASSYSGTTFDEQFF.

This clonotype has more than one count but fewer than ten. In DNA form, the CDR3 reads TGCGCCAGCAGCCAAGATCCAGAGCCGGGACAAGGGAATGAGCAGTTCTTC. Translation gives CASSQDPEPGQGNEQFF. The chain carries TRBV4-1 and TRBJ2-1; a possible D gene is TRBD1 (6 bases). Trimming cost V 0 bases and J 7 bases, with 19 bases left between them. The CDR3 has 17 amino acids. CDR1 and CDR2 (germline): MGHRA, YSYEKL.

V usage is TRBV29-1 and J usage is TRBJ1-2, with a tentative D call TRBD1 (5 bases). The CDR3 loop spans 14 amino acids. V was trimmed by 2 bases and J by 4 bases, leaving 14 bases between them. Germline V gene lookup returns CDR1 SQVTM and CDR2 ANQGSEA. CDR3 residues: CSVEPFGGPYGYTF. Written as DNA, the CDR3 is TGCAGCGTTGAACCCTTCGGGGGACCCTATGGCTACACCTTC. Filled out from reference TRBV29-1 and TRBJ1-2, the complete variable domain reads SAVISQKPSRDICQRGTSLTIQCQVDSQVTMMFWYRQQPGQSLTLIATANQGSEATYESGFVIDKFPISRPNLTFSTLTVSNMSPEDSSIYLCSVEPFGGPYGYTFGSGTRLTVV.

At least ten counts were recorded for this clonotype. The rearrangement links TRBV27 to TRBJ1-5; a possible D gene is TRBD1 (6 bases). With 2 bases removed from V and 3 bases from J, the gap between germline ends came to 11 bases. The CDR3 sequence is 15 residues long. Germline V gene sequence: CDR1 MNHEY, CDR2 SMNVEV (reference sequence). The CDR3 sequence is CASSLRRTVNQPQHF. Written as DNA, the CDR3 is TGTGCCAGCAGTTTAAGGCGGACAGTCAATCAGCCCCAGCATTTT.

V is TRBV12-3 or TRBV12-4 and J is TRBJ2-1; the match to TRBD2 covers 9 bases. The ends lost 1 base at V and 5 bases at J; junction bases unmatched: 3. CDR3 length equals 15 residues. This CDR3 reads CASSLVAGGHNEQFF. CDR3 bases: TGTGCCAGCAGTTTAGTTGCGGGAGGGCACAATGAGCAGTTCTTC.

This clonotype appeared a few times. V is TRBV2 and J is TRBJ1-2; D perhaps matches TRBD1 (6 bases). Germline lookup yields CDR1 SNHLY and CDR2 FYNNEI. The CDR3 runs 12 residues. Trimming took 11 bases from V and 8 from J, leaving 18 bases between them. In DNA, the CDR3 is TGTGCCCTAAGGTCATGGGGGCAGGGCTACACCTTC. Translating gives CALRSWGQGYTF.

This clonotype occurred many times. This rearrangement joins TRBV4-1 to TRBJ1-1; 8 bases map to TRBD1. V lost 4 bases, J lost 7 bases, and 11 bases stayed unmatched. The CDR3 is 15 residues long. Germline V lookup: CDR1 MGHRA, CDR2 YSYEKL. CDR3 nucleotide sequence: TGCGCCAGCAGCCTTCCGGGACAGGCTTTTCTTGAAGCTTTCTTT. It encodes CASSLPGQAFLEAFF.

This clonotype was observed a handful of times. This chain joins TRBV20-1 and TRBJ1-1; possible D gene TRBD1, 6 bases. The CDR3 has 12 residues. Germline CDR1 reads DFQATT; CDR2 reads SNEGSKA (reference sequence). CDR3 nucleotides: TGCAGCTTGAAGACAGGGAACACTGAAGCTTTCTTT. Its protein product is CSLKTGNTEAFF.

This clonotype was seen only a few times. This chain connects TRBV24-1 to TRBJ1-5; weak D call: TRBD1 (5 bases). CDR1 is KGHDR and CDR2 is SFDVKD in the germline V gene. The length of the CDR3 is 14 residues. V dropped 5 bases and J dropped 3 bases, with 10 bases sitting between them. This CDR3 reads CATSGIGANQPQHF. The CDR3 DNA follows: TGTGCCACCAGTGGAATAGGGGCCAATCAGCCCCAGCATTTT.

This clonotype was observed a few times. The chain has TRBV12-3 or TRBV12-4 and TRBJ2-1; 7 positions agree with TRBD2. This CDR3 region has 14 residues. V trimming: 10 bases; J trimming: 6 bases; junction bases outside the gene matches: 12. The CDR3 DNA is TGTGCCATCACACTGAAAGTAGCGGGCAATGAGCAGTTCTTC. Amino acid sequence: CAITLKVAGNEQFF.

A few counts support this clonotype. The chain recombines TRBV18 with TRBJ2-1, with D perhaps given as TRBD1 or TRBD2 (5 bases each). The CDR3 spans 13 residues. V was clipped by 5 bases and J by 5 bases, with 10 bases between them. Germline values: CDR1 KGHSH, CDR2 LQKENI. For the CDR3, the DNA is TGTGCCAGCTCAACCGGGACCGACAATGAGCAGTTCTTC. This translates into CASSTGTDNEQFF.

The chain recombines TRBV20-1 with TRBJ2-3, with 12 positions matching TRBD2. After removal of 6 bases from V and 3 bases from J, the junction contained 7 bases not matched to a gene. This CDR3 has 15 amino acids. Per the germline V gene, CDR1 is DFQATT and CDR2 is SNEGSKA (reference sequence). The chain's CDR3 is CSATQLAGGTDTQYF. For the CDR3, the DNA is TGCAGTGCCACACAACTAGCGGGAGGTACAGATACGCAGTATTTT.

Many counts were recorded for this clonotype. This chain connects TRBV20-1 to TRBJ2-1; 14 bases match TRBD2. The CDR3 is 16 amino acids. Looked up from germline, CDR1 is DFQATT and CDR2 is SNEGSKA (reference sequence). V was pared by 0 bases and J by 9 bases, with 7 bases of the junction left unmatched. The CDR3 sequence: CSARDPGTSGSSEQFF. In DNA, the CDR3 is TGCAGTGCTAGAGATCCCGGGACTAGCGGGAGTTCTGAGCAGTTCTTC.

The rearrangement links TRBV15 to TRBJ2-1, with a possible D match to TRBD2 (6 bases). V dropped 1 base and J dropped 10 bases, with 20 bases sitting between them. The germline CDR1 and CDR2 sequences are LNHNV and YYDKDF (reference sequence). The CDR3 runs 16 residues. This CDR3 reads CATSRVKDYLPKEQFF. CDR3 sequence (DNA): TGTGCCACCAGCAGAGTTAAGGACTACCTACCCAAGGAGCAGTTCTTC.

The CDR3 DNA is TGCAGTGCTAGAGATCCCCGGACAGGTATTAATCAGCCCCAGCATTTT. Translating gives CSARDPRTGINQPQHF. This chain connects TRBV20-1 to TRBJ1-5; 7 bases map to TRBD1. V lost 0 bases, J lost 4 bases, and 9 bases stayed unmatched. CDR1 DFQATT and CDR2 SNEGSKA come from the germline V gene (reference sequence). The CDR3 is made up of 16 amino acids.

The chain recombines TRBV20-1 with TRBJ1-5; 8 bases fit TRBD1. Germline-derived CDR1 and CDR2 are DFQATT and SNEGSKA (reference sequence). Trimming removed 1 base from V and 7 bases from J; junction bases left unmatched: 6. The CDR3 contains 14 residues. The DNA for the CDR3 is TGCAGTGCTAGAGCCGGGACAGGTATCCAGCCCCAGCATTTT. It specifies CSARAGTGIQPQHF.

A few counts support this clonotype. The rearrangement uses TRBV6-5 and TRBJ2-5; 11 nucleotides line up with TRBD1. V dropped 2 bases and J dropped 7; count of bases not matched to a gene: 0. This CDR3 is built from 13 residues. Per the germline V gene, CDR1 is MNHEY and CDR2 is SVGAGI. CDR3 in DNA: TGTGCCAGCAGTTACGGGACAGGGGGGACCCAGTACTTC. Amino acids: CASSYGTGGTQYF.

In its sample, this clonotype was seen a few times. The rearrangement links TRBV5-1 to TRBJ1-2; 8 nucleotides line up with TRBD1. After removal of 3 bases from V and 5 bases from J, the junction contained 12 bases not matched to a gene. CDR3 length: 16 amino acids. In germline, CDR1 is SGHRS, CDR2 YFSETQ. CDR3 sequence: CASSSRQGLSGYGYTF. DNA for the CDR3: TGCGCCAGCAGCTCGAGACAGGGGCTCTCTGGGTATGGCTACACCTTC.

Written as DNA, the CDR3 is TGTGCCAGCAGCGACAGGGCTAACTATGGCTACACCTTC. Protein sequence: CASSDRANYGYTF. The chain recombines TRBV2 with TRBJ1-2, with 7 positions matching TRBD1. Germline-derived CDR1 and CDR2 are SNHLY and FYNNEI. The CDR3 has 13 residues. Trimming removed 6 bases from V and 0 bases from J; junction bases left unmatched: 1.

The genes are TRBV24-1 and TRBJ2-7, with D tentatively TRBD2 (5 bases). Germline CDR1 and CDR2: KGHDR and SFDVKD. The V and J ends lost 12 bases and 3 bases respectively, with 17 bases between them. The CDR3 contains 13 residues. DNA of the CDR3: TGTGCCGCCCCGCAGACTACCAACTACGAGCAGTACTTC. Amino acids: CAAPQTTNYEQYF.

Many counts were recorded for this clonotype. The chain has TRBV28 and TRBJ1-2; D remains unclear. Germline assignment: CDR1 MDHEN and CDR2 SYDVKM. There are 14 residues in the CDR3. V lost 3 bases to trimming and J lost 2 bases, with 10 bases between them. CDR3 region: CASSLLQINYGYTF. CDR3 coding DNA: TGTGCCAGCAGTTTGTTGCAGATCAACTATGGCTACACCTTC.

This clonotype came up once. The chain recombines TRBV7-2 with TRBJ2-3, with 7 nucleotides matching TRBD1. V shed 2 bases and J 1 base; nucleotides not matched to a gene: 3. Germline CDR1 reads SGHTA; CDR2 reads FQGNSA. This CDR3 has 15 residues. CDR3 sequence (DNA): TGTGCCAGCAGCTTACGACAGGGCCGCACAGATACGCAGTATTTT. Translating it yields CASSLRQGRTDTQYF. Combining the CDR3 with reference TRBV7-2 and TRBJ2-3 gives the whole variable domain GAGVSQSPSNKVTEKGKDVELRCDPISGHTALYWYRQSLGQGLEFLIYFQGNSAPDKSGLPSDRFSAERTGGSVSTLTIQRTQQEDSAVYLCASSLRQGRTDTQYFGPGTRLTVL.

This clonotype was observed a handful of times. The V gene is TRBV6-2 or TRBV6-3, the J gene TRBJ1-5; D possibly corresponds to TRBD1 (5 bases). V was cut by 2 bases and J by 1 base, with 15 bases left in between. The V gene's germline CDR1 is MNHEY and CDR2 SVGEGT. The CDR3 extends over 17 amino acids. This chain's CDR3 is CASSYPGGGTSNQPQHF. In DNA form, the CDR3 reads TGTGCCAGCAGTTACCCGGGTGGAGGGACGAGCAATCAGCCCCAGCATTTT.

At least ten counts were recorded for this clonotype. The gene calls are TRBV5-1 and TRBJ1-3; D unclear. This CDR3 comprises 15 residues. The V end was cut by 0 bases, the J end by 1 base, with 8 bases between. CDR1 and CDR2 (germline): SGHRS, YFSETQ. DNA of the CDR3: TGCGCCAGCAGCTTGGGCGTCGGGTCTGGAAACACCATATATTTT. Its protein is CASSLGVGSGNTIYF.

This clonotype was seen a handful of times. V usage is TRBV12-3 or TRBV12-4 and J usage is TRBJ1-6, with a possible D match to TRBD1 (6 bases). This CDR3 contains 14 residues. The ends were cut back, 4 bases at V and 7 bases at J, with 11 bases in the middle. The chain's CDR3 is CASSYRDRNSPLHF. DNA of the CDR3: TGTGCCAGCAGTTACAGGGACCGAAATTCACCCCTCCACTTT.

This rearrangement joins TRBV5-1 to TRBJ1-1; D unclear. CDR3 length: 13 amino acids. The germline CDR1 and CDR2 sequences are SGHRS and YFSETQ. V dropped 3 bases and J dropped 1 base, with 7 bases sitting between them. Written as DNA, the CDR3 is TGCGCCAGCAGCTGGTGGGAGAACACTGAAGCTTTCTTT. This sequence encodes CASSWWENTEAFF.

This clonotype was seen a few times. This chain uses TRBV6-2 or TRBV6-3 with TRBJ2-1; D is tentatively TRBD1 or TRBD2 (5 bases each). The CDR3 is 14 residues long. With 2 bases removed from V and 8 bases from J, the gap between germline ends came to 13 bases. Germline CDR1 and CDR2: MNHEY and SVGEGT. CDR3 in amino acids: CASSYGGSVDEQFF. The CDR3 nucleotides read TGTGCCAGCAGTTACGGGGGTAGCGTTGATGAGCAGTTCTTC.

This clonotype was found a few times. This chain uses TRBV5-5 with TRBJ2-1; 9 bases map to TRBD2. The CDR3 has 17 amino acids. Germline-derived CDR1 and CDR2 are SGHKS and YYEKEE (reference sequence). Trimming took 4 bases from V and 11 from J; bases not matched to a gene: 19. The CDR3 loop reads CASSGIAGDPPFTKQFF. CDR3 DNA sequence: TGTGCCAGCAGCGGGATAGCGGGAGACCCCCCCTTTACAAAGCAGTTCTTC.

The sample holds a few counts of this clonotype. The chain links TRBV10-3 to TRBJ2-2; no clear D. The V and J ends lost 4 bases and 2 bases respectively, with 5 bases between them. Looked up from germline, CDR1 is ENHRY and CDR2 is SYGVKD. The CDR3 spans 13 residues. The CDR3 region has the DNA TGTGCCATCAGTGTCGGTAACACCGGGGAGCTGTTTTTT. This translates into CAISVGNTGELFF.

This chain joins TRBV9 and TRBJ1-4; D unclear. The germline V gene encodes CDR1 SGDLS and CDR2 YYNGEE. The CDR3 has 14 amino acids. Deletions cut 0 bases from V and 3 bases from J, with 6 bases between. CDR3 bases: TGTGCCAGCAGCGTAGGGGTGTCTAATGAAAAACTGTTTTTT. It translates to CASSVGVSNEKLFF.